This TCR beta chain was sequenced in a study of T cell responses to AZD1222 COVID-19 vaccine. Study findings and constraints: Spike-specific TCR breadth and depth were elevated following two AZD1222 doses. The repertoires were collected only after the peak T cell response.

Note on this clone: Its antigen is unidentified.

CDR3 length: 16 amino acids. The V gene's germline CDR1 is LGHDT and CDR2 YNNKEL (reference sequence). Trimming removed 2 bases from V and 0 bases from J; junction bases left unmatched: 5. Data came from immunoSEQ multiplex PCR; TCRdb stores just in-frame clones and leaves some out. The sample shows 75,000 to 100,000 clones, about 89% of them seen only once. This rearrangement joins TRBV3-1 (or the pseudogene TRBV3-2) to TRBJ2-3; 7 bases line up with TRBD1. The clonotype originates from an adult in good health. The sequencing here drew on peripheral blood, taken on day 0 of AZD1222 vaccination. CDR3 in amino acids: CASSQRTGSSTDTQYF. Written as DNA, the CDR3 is TGTGCCAGCAGCCAACGGACAGGTTCTAGCACAGATACGCAGTATTTT.